This T cell receptor (beta chain) was profiled in a study of blood T cell repertoires in COVID-19 (dated by TCRdb to the early 2020s). Regarding the study in general: Collaborator samples came from the United States, Italy and Spain and covered acute and convalescent phases of COVID-19. The material from the prospective study consisted of cDNA or gDNA derived from T cells, B-cell-depleted T cells, or PBMCs. The dataset comprised deeply sampled blood TCRbeta repertoires from subjects exposed to, actively infected with, or recovered from COVID-19. The repertoires were released in a freely available public database intended as a resource for research on the immune response to SARS-CoV-2. The samples were drawn from two sources: the first 160 participants of the ongoing ImmuneRACE study, and 1,200 or so subjects contributed by 6 global collaborators. Sample metadata almost always included a de-identified subject ID, COVID-19 status, age in years and sex. HLA class I and class II types, where available, came from metadata supplied by the sample provider rather than from assay-based typing.

Broader findings and caveats from the paper: The amount of clinical and demographic metadata varied by source and participant and was provided uncurated.

The immunoSEQ Assay, a bias-controlled multiplex PCR, was used to amplify TCRbeta CDR3 regions from genomic DNA. Processing in the source paper ran as follows. The number of nucleated cells in each sample was estimated by amplification of reference gene primers within the assay. Sequence reads were collapsed and filtered to measure the absolute abundance of every unique TCRbeta CDR3 rearrangement. Productive Simpson clonality was computed per sample as the square root of Simpson's diversity index over productive rearrangements. The source is immuneACCESS, and TCRdb retained only in-frame sequences with V and J called. Part of the clones is not carried over; for the studies checked, unresolved V genes explain less than half of this, and the remainder is unexplained. That table is the source of V, J and clone size, and D and trimming were worked out from the DNA. Present in this sample are about 72,000 clones, just over 85% of which were seen just once. The leading ten clones occupy roughly 11% of the sample.

A remark on this clone: There is no known antigen for this receptor. No quality values exist for individual bases; no much larger clone is one base distant.

The collaborating institutions used their own protocols to collect whole blood in K2EDTA tubes. For TCRbeta analysis, collaborators shipped samples as frozen whole blood, isolated PBMCs, or DNA extracted from either of those sample types. The CDR1 and CDR2 encoded by the germline V gene are KGHSH and LQKENI. V was cut back by 2 bases and J by 6 bases, leaving a gap of 13 bases between them. From cysteine to phenylalanine, the CDR3 is 15 amino acids long. CDR3 DNA only is kept here, 45 bases in frame from base 1. Input material: peripheral blood. The chain is made from TRBV18 and TRBJ1-4; tentative D gene TRBD1, with 6 bases matching. The clonotype originates from a man aged 65 to 79 with active or convalescent COVID-19. Here the CDR3 is given as CASSPRTGFDEKLFF. The DNA sequence is given as TGTGCCAGCTCACCAAGAACAGGGTTTGATGAAAAACTGTTTTTT.